A single sample is the source of the 28 T cell receptor beta chains below, sequenced in a study of shared clonotypes between healthy human individuals. Measured with immunoSEQ multiplex PCR; TCRdb has only the in-frame clones, and not every one. The top ten hold more than 1.5% of the sample, which has under 850,000 clones, approximately 77% seen once. The sequenced material came from memory CD4+ T cells sorted from blood. Subset meaning: CD45RA-negative fraction. The receptor source for this set is a woman between 25 and 40 years old in good health.

This clone was recorded a few times. Other DNA sequences in the same sample also yield this CDR3. CDR3 protein: CASSTGTGGIEQYF. The DNA for the CDR3 is TGCGCCAGCAGCACCGGGACAGGGGGCATCGAGCAGTACTTC. V is TRBV5-1 and J is TRBJ2-7; the match to TRBD1 covers 12 bases. With 4 bases clipped from V and 6 bases from J, the junction kept 5 bases outside the gene matches. CDR3 length: 14 residues. Germline values: CDR1 SGHRS, CDR2 YFSETQ. Together with reference TRBV5-1 and TRBJ2-7, the CDR3 gives the full variable domain: KAGVTQTPRYLIKTRGQQVTLSCSPISGHRSVSWYQQTPGQGLQFLFEYFSETQRNKGNFPGRFSGRQFSNSRSEMNVSTLELGDSALYLCASSTGTGGIEQYFGPGTRLTVT.

The V and J genes are TRBV28 and TRBJ1-1, with unresolved D. The germline CDR1 and CDR2 sequences are MDHEN and SYDVKM. There are 17 residues in the CDR3. The germline V and J ends were trimmed by 4 bases and 4 bases, with 22 bases remaining between them. In DNA form, the CDR3 reads TGTGCCAGCAGTTCCCAAAGAGCGGGGTTGGGCGCCACTGAAGCTTTCTTT. Its translation: CASSSQRAGLGATEAFF.

The chain links TRBV4-1 to TRBJ2-5; no definite D call. The CDR3 has 16 residues. The germline gives CDR1 MGHRA, CDR2 YSYEKL. Trimming took 1 base from V and 2 from J, leaving 14 bases between them. CDR3: CASSQVFAGTQETQYF. The CDR3 coding sequence is TGCGCCAGCAGCCAAGTCTTTGCAGGAACTCAAGAGACCCAGTACTTC.

CDR3 residues: CASSMGTAQTDTQYF. The CDR3 DNA is TGTGCCAGCAGTATGGGGACAGCCCAGACAGATACGCAGTATTTT. The gene calls are TRBV5-8 and TRBJ2-3; the match to TRBD1 covers 7 bases. Germline CDR1 and CDR2: SGHTS and YDEGEE. The J segment lost 3 bases and the V segment lost 5 bases, leaving 9 bases of the junction unmatched. The CDR3 is made up of 15 amino acids. The variable domain in full, with the rest retrieved from reference TRBV5-8 and TRBJ2-3, is EAGVTQSPTHLIKTRGQQATLRCSPISGHTSVYWYQQALGLGLQFLLWYDEGEERNRGNFPPRFSGRQFPNYSSELNVNALELEDSALYLCASSMGTAQTDTQYFGPGTRLTVL.

The chain links TRBV5-6 to TRBJ1-2; 7 bases map to TRBD1. Germline lookup yields CDR1 SGHDT and CDR2 YYEEEE. The CDR3 totals 13 residues. The trim removed 1 base at V and 5 bases at J, leaving 2 bases unmatched. CDR3 nucleotides: TGTGCCAGCAGCTTGAACAGGGGTTATGGCTACACCTTC. Its protein product is CASSLNRGYGYTF.

The CDR3 coding sequence is TGTGCCAGCAGTTTATTGGGGACAGGACTTTACGAGCAGTACTTC. Protein product: CASSLLGTGLYEQYF. J is TRBJ2-7 and V is TRBV28; TRBD1 aligns across 8 bases. The V gene end was trimmed by 1 base and the J gene end by 4 bases; junction bases not matched to a gene: 6. The CDR3 sequence is 15 residues long. Per the germline V gene, CDR1 is MDHEN and CDR2 is SYDVKM.

The chain couples TRBV27 to TRBJ2-3; D is undetermined. Deletions cut 5 bases from V and 4 bases from J, with 19 bases between. CDR3 length: 16 amino acids. Per the germline V gene, CDR1 is MNHEY and CDR2 is SMNVEV (reference sequence). CDR3 amino acids: CASSTLDLTLPDTQYF. CDR3 in DNA: TGTGCCAGCAGTACCCTAGACCTTACCCTCCCAGATACGCAGTATTTT.

This clone has only one observation. The chain combines TRBV27 with TRBJ2-3; the match to TRBD2 covers 8 bases. The CDR3 has 18 amino acids. From germline, CDR1 is MNHEY and CDR2 SMNVEV (reference sequence). V lost 9 bases to trimming and J lost 1 base; unmatched junction nucleotides: 18. The chain's CDR3 is CASKGRASGLGGTDTQYF. CDR3 nucleotides: TGTGCCAGTAAAGGCAGGGCTAGCGGGCTGGGGGGCACAGATACGCAGTATTTT.

The gene calls are TRBV5-1 and TRBJ1-2; TRBD1 matches 7 bases. Germline V lookup: CDR1 SGHRS, CDR2 YFSETQ. The CDR3 covers 14 residues. J gave up 8 bases and V 4 bases, and 11 bases lay outside the gene matches. The CDR3 protein is CASSADGQVSGYTF. In DNA form, the CDR3 reads TGCGCCAGCAGCGCCGATGGACAGGTCTCAGGCTACACCTTC.

With regard to this clone: Other DNA sequences in the sample encode the same CDR3. The V call is TRBV5-1, the J call TRBJ2-1; D is possibly TRBD2 (6 bases). CDR3 length: 15 residues. Germline CDR1 and CDR2: SGHRS and YFSETQ. The germline V and J ends were trimmed by 1 base and 0 bases, with 8 bases remaining between them. The DNA of the CDR3 is TGCGCCAGCAGCTTGCAGACTAGCTCCTACAATGAGCAGTTCTTC. Translated, it gives CASSLQTSSYNEQFF.

The genes are TRBV11-1 and TRBJ2-7, with no clear D. There are 15 residues in the CDR3. From germline, CDR1 is SGHAT and CDR2 FQDESV (reference sequence). V lost 6 bases and J lost 2, with 17 bases in between. Written as DNA, the CDR3 is TGTGCCAGCAGAGTGAGCGAGAGGCCTCCCTACGAGCAGTACTTC. Amino acids: CASRVSERPPYEQYF.

The chain carries TRBV5-1 and TRBJ2-6; 10 nucleotides line up with TRBD2. The CDR3 sequence is 17 residues long. V lost 1 base to trimming and J lost 4 bases; unmatched junction nucleotides: 5. Germline V CDR1 and CDR2: SGHRS, YFSETQ. This CDR3 reads CASSLTSGTSGANVLTF. CDR3 nucleotide sequence: TGCGCCAGCAGCTTGACTAGCGGGACATCGGGGGCCAACGTCCTGACTTTC. Together with reference TRBV5-1 and TRBJ2-6, the CDR3 gives the full variable domain: KAGVTQTPRYLIKTRGQQVTLSCSPISGHRSVSWYQQTPGQGLQFLFEYFSETQRNKGNFPGRFSGRQFSNSRSEMNVSTLELGDSALYLCASSLTSGTSGANVLTFGAGSRLTVL.

The rearrangement uses TRBV7-8 and TRBJ2-5; TRBD2 aligns across 10 bases. J was trimmed by 5 bases and V by 4 bases; bases with no gene match: 4. Germline V CDR1 and CDR2: SGHVS, FQNEAQ. The CDR3 spans 14 residues. CDR3 DNA: TGTGCCAGCAGCTCGACTAGCGGGCTGGAGACCCAGTACTTC. This sequence encodes CASSSTSGLETQYF.

The chain recombines TRBV5-1 with TRBJ2-3; 8 bases are shared with TRBD1. The CDR3 is made up of 16 amino acids. Germline assignment: CDR1 SGHRS and CDR2 YFSETQ. J lost 1 base, V lost 3 bases, and 7 bases had no gene match. This CDR3 reads CASSWGLTGGTDTQYF. The CDR3 coding sequence is TGCGCCAGCAGCTGGGGATTGACAGGGGGCACAGATACGCAGTATTTT.

The chain combines TRBV6-1 with TRBJ1-4; TRBD1 is a possible D gene (6 bases). This CDR3 is 14 amino acids long. The V end was cut by 7 bases, the J end by 5 bases, with 14 bases between. Germline V gives CDR1 MNHNS, CDR2 SASEGT. CDR3 nucleotides: TGTGCCAGCAAGTTTTTTCAGGGGAATGAAAAACTGTTTTTT. Protein: CASKFFQGNEKLFF.

The V and J genes are TRBV7-3 and TRBJ2-2; D is ambiguous. Per the germline V gene, CDR1 is SGHTA and CDR2 is FQGTGA. V lost 0 bases and J 0 bases, leaving 8 bases between the germline ends. The CDR3 spans 16 residues. The chain's CDR3 is CASSLTAVANTGELFF. Written as DNA, the CDR3 is TGTGCCAGCAGCTTAACCGCGGTCGCGAACACCGGGGAGCTGTTTTTT. Using reference TRBV7-3 and TRBJ2-2 for the parts outside the CDR3, the full variable domain is GAGVSQTPSNKVTEKGKYVELRCDPISGHTALYWYRQSLGQGPEFLIYFQGTGAADDSGLPNDRFFAVRPEGSVSTLKIQRTERGDSAVYLCASSLTAVANTGELFFGEGSRLTVL.

V and J are TRBV28 and TRBJ2-2; no firm D call. Germline V gene lookup returns CDR1 MDHEN and CDR2 SYDVKM. The V end was cut by 6 bases, the J end by 1 base, with 9 bases between. The CDR3 sequence is 14 residues long. For the CDR3, the DNA is TGTGCCAGCAGACGGAAAAGGAACACCGGGGAGCTGTTTTTT. This encodes CASRRKRNTGELFF.

This chain links TRBV6-5 with TRBJ1-1; TRBD1 aligns across 10 bases. Trimming removed 5 bases from V and 6 bases from J; junction bases left unmatched: 9. CDR3 length: 15 residues. CDR1 and CDR2 from the germline V gene are MNHEY and SVGAGI. CDR3: CASSPGQGVRAEAFF. DNA for the CDR3: TGTGCCAGCAGTCCAGGACAGGGGGTAAGGGCTGAAGCTTTCTTT.

This chain joins TRBV11-3 and TRBJ2-1; unclear D gene. Trimming stripped 5 bases from V and 6 bases from J, with 17 bases between. The CDR3 is 15 amino acids. Germline loops: CDR1 SGHNT, CDR2 YENEEA. This chain's CDR3 is CASSPAELPVNEQFF. DNA of the CDR3: TGTGCCAGCAGCCCCGCGGAGCTCCCTGTCAATGAGCAGTTCTTC.

The rearrangement joins TRBV7-2 to TRBJ2-7, with no clear D. V was pared by 5 bases and J by 7 bases, with 15 bases between. The CDR3 sequence is 13 residues long. Germline V lookup: CDR1 SGHTA, CDR2 FQGNSA. CDR3 in amino acids: CASSPGRRLEQYF. In nucleotides, the CDR3 is TGTGCCAGCAGCCCCGGACGACGCCTGGAGCAGTACTTC.

The CDR3, as DNA: TGTGCCAGCACGCAGTCCTTGACCCTATTTTACGAGCAGTACTTC. Translated: CASTQSLTLFYEQYF. The J gene is TRBJ2-7, the V gene TRBV2; D ambiguous. Germline values: CDR1 SNHLY, CDR2 FYNNEI. With 7 bases removed from V and 4 bases from J, the gap between germline ends came to 20 bases. The CDR3 has 15 amino acids.

In DNA, the CDR3 is TGTGCCAGTAGTCACTTGGACAGGGACTACGAGCAGTACTTC. This translates into CASSHLDRDYEQYF. The gene calls are TRBV19 and TRBJ2-7; TRBD1 aligns across 8 bases. This CDR3 spans 14 amino acids. Looked up from germline, CDR1 is LNHDA and CDR2 is SQIVND (reference sequence). J gave up 3 bases and V 5 bases, and 6 bases lay outside the gene matches. Looking up the rest from reference TRBV19 and TRBJ2-7 gives the full variable domain: DGGITQSPKYLFRKEGQNVTLSCEQNLNHDAMYWYRQDPGQGLRLIYYSQIVNDFQKGDIAEGYSVSREKKESFPLTVTSAQKNPTAFYLCASSHLDRDYEQYFGPGTRLTVT.

V usage is TRBV28 and J usage is TRBJ1-2, with D unclear. Germline V gene lookup returns CDR1 MDHEN and CDR2 SYDVKM. The V end was cut by 5 bases, the J end by 4 bases, with 8 bases between. The CDR3 runs 12 residues. Written as DNA, the CDR3 is TGTGCCAGCAGTAGGCAGTCCTATGGCTACACCTTC. Translating gives CASSRQSYGYTF.

V and J are TRBV19 and TRBJ1-5; 10 positions agree with TRBD1. The trim removed 7 bases at V and 11 bases at J, leaving 17 bases unmatched. Germline V lookup: CDR1 LNHDA, CDR2 SQIVND (reference sequence). The CDR3 loop spans 16 amino acids. This CDR3 reads CASTTSGTGVRGAQHF. The CDR3 DNA follows: TGTGCCAGTACCACTTCCGGGACAGGGGTACGTGGGGCCCAGCATTTT.

The V gene is TRBV20-1, the J gene TRBJ2-7, with no clear D. Germline V gives CDR1 DFQATT, CDR2 SNEGSKA (reference sequence). V was cut by 0 bases and J by 7 bases, with 7 bases left in between. The CDR3 extends over 11 amino acids. CDR3 loop: CSAREGTEQYF. Written as DNA, the CDR3 is TGCAGTGCTAGAGAAGGAACAGAGCAGTACTTC.

The J gene is TRBJ1-5, the V gene TRBV6-1; D is possibly TRBD1 (5 bases). The CDR3 covers 14 residues. Germline V gene sequence: CDR1 MNHNS, CDR2 SASEGT. Trimming cost V 7 bases and J 0 bases, with 10 bases left between them. The CDR3 DNA reads as TGTGCCAGCACCCTGAGGGGTAGCAATCAGCCCCAGCATTTT. Amino acids: CASTLRGSNQPQHF.

The chain couples TRBV19 to TRBJ2-3, with 12 nucleotides matching TRBD2. The CDR3 spans 14 residues. V shed 8 bases, J shed 4 bases, and the junction held 4 bases outside the gene matches. Germline V CDR1 and CDR2: LNHDA, SQIVND (reference sequence). The CDR3 region has the DNA TGTGCCAGTCGACTAGCGGGAGCGTCAGATACGCAGTATTTT. This gives the protein CASRLAGASDTQYF.

This chain joins TRBV6-1 and TRBJ1-2; a possible D gene is TRBD1 (5 bases). In germline, CDR1 is MNHNS, CDR2 SASEGT. This CDR3 has 14 residues. Trimming took off 3 bases at V and 4 bases at J, with 12 bases between the two ends. The CDR3 nucleotides read TGTGCCAGCAGTGACAGGGCTCTAGGCTATGGCTACACCTTC. It encodes CASSDRALGYGYTF.